This T cell receptor (beta chain) was recovered during a study of OX40 agonist ivuxolimab in advanced cancers. Some clones are missing from TCRdb's copy, which holds only in-frame ones; the method was immunoSEQ multiplex PCR. Here the sample spans approximately 77,000 clones, over 80% being singletons. This clone was counted once. There are 16 residues in the CDR3. The germline V gene encodes CDR1 MNHNS and CDR2 SASEGT. V gave up 4 bases and J gave up 0 bases, with 13 bases separating them. Specimen: CD4+ or CD8+ T cells sorted from blood, collected in a trial of the OX40 agonist ivuxolimab. The TCR sequence derives from an adult with an advanced solid tumor such as melanoma, head and neck, liver or kidney cancer. The chain recombines TRBV6-1 with TRBJ1-5, with D possibly being TRBD1 (6 bases). The CDR3 bases are TGTGCCAGCAGTGGGAACAGGGACCTTAGCAATCAGCCCCAGCATTTT. Protein sequence: CASSGNRDLSNQPQHF.